Listed below are T cell receptor beta chains from one sample, sequenced in a study of T cell responses to AZD1222 COVID-19 vaccine. Repertoires were generated with immunoSEQ multiplex PCR, while TCRdb's copy carries only in-frame clones and drops some. The table has around 200,000 clones, approximately 92% seen once. The sample consisted of peripheral blood, taken 28 days after the second dose of the MenACWY control vaccine. The receptor source for this set is an adult who received the MenACWY meningococcal vaccine as a control. Both conserved end residues are part of each CDR3. The order of the fields is V gene, D gene, J gene, clone size, CDR3 protein, CDR3 DNA. D genes are given only for firm matches. The size field is filled for only some rows; it gives once, few, many or a size class.

TRBV6-5	NA	TRBJ1-6	NA	CASSSNQLNSPLHF	TGTGCCAGCAGTTCTAACCAGTTAAATTCACCCCTCCACTTT
TRBV27	TRBD1	TRBJ1-1	few	CASSPDRDGTEAFF	TGTGCCAGCAGTCCTGACAGGGATGGCACTGAAGCTTTCTTT
TRBV5-1	NA	TRBJ2-7	once	CASSFGTLDAYEQYF	TGCGCCAGCAGCTTCGGGACGCTAGACGCGTACGAGCAGTACTTC
TRBV18	TRBD1	TRBJ1-6	NA	CASSADRANSPLHF	TGTGCCAGCTCAGCAGACAGGGCGAATTCACCCCTCCACTTT
TRBV5-4	TRBD1	TRBJ1-1	NA	CASSWDRNTEAFF	TGTGCCAGCAGCTGGGACAGGAACACTGAAGCTTTCTTT
TRBV7-2	TRBD1	TRBJ1-2	NA	CASGRDSANYGYTF	TGTGCCAGCGGCCGGGACAGTGCTAACTATGGCTACACCTTC
TRBV6-2/TRBV6-3	NA	TRBJ1-2	NA	CASSFDRGYGYTF	TGTGCCAGCAGTTTCGACAGAGGCTATGGCTACACCTTC
TRBV6-5	NA	TRBJ1-1	NA	CASSSPRGGNTEAFF	TGTGCCAGCAGTTCGCCGAGGGGGGGCAACACTGAAGCTTTCTTT
TRBV5-1	NA	TRBJ2-1	NA	CASSPNLASNEQFF	TGCGCCAGCAGCCCAAACCTAGCGTCCAATGAGCAGTTCTTC
TRBV5-6	NA	TRBJ1-2	NA	CASSLGAGVSYGYTF	TGTGCCAGCAGCTTGGGGGCAGGGGTGTCCTATGGCTACACCTTC
TRBV7-8	NA	TRBJ1-5	NA	CASSLFNSQPQHF	TGTGCCAGCAGCTTATTTAATAGTCAGCCCCAGCATTTT
TRBV6-2/TRBV6-3	NA	TRBJ2-6	NA	CASSYSGANVLTF	TGTGCCAGCAGTTACTCTGGGGCCAACGTCCTGACTTTC
TRBV18	NA	TRBJ1-4	NA	CASSPRQAATNEKLFF	TGTGCCAGCTCACCACGGCAGGCAGCAACTAATGAAAAACTGTTTTTT
TRBV19	NA	TRBJ2-5	few	CASSRKKTGQETQYF	TGTGCCAGTAGTCGGAAGAAGACAGGCCAAGAGACCCAGTACTTC
TRBV5-5	NA	TRBJ1-5	NA	CASSLGGNSNQPQHF	TGTGCCAGCAGCTTAGGGGGGAATAGCAATCAGCCCCAGCATTTT
TRBV20-1	NA	TRBJ1-2	NA	CSARDLGGYTF	TGCAGTGCTAGAGATCTGGGTGGCTACACCTTC
TRBV7-9	NA	TRBJ1-1	NA	CASSTTVGGWDTEAFF	TGTGCCAGCAGCACTACAGTGGGGGGATGGGACACTGAAGCTTTCTTT
TRBV6-6	NA	TRBJ2-1	NA	CASNQGGGSSYNEQFF	TGTGCCAGCAATCAAGGGGGTGGTAGCTCCTACAATGAGCAGTTCTTC
TRBV28	TRBD1	TRBJ2-7	NA	CASSLETGGSYEQYF	TGTGCCAGCAGTTTAGAGACAGGGGGCTCCTACGAGCAGTACTTC
TRBV5-1	TRBD1	TRBJ1-2	NA	CASSLGTGSYTF	TGCGCCAGCAGCTTGGGGACAGGGAGCTACACCTTC
TRBV4-3	TRBD1	TRBJ2-3	once	CASSQSQGAVTQYF	TGCGCCAGCAGCCAATCTCAGGGGGCGGTTACGCAGTATTTT
TRBV7-2	NA	TRBJ1-1	NA	CASRRGTNTEAFF	TGTGCCAGCAGGAGGGGTACCAACACTGAAGCTTTCTTT
TRBV7-2	NA	TRBJ1-5	NA	CASSLGVNSGNQPQHF	TGTGCCAGCAGCTTAGGGGTCAATAGCGGCAATCAGCCCCAGCATTTT
TRBV29-1	NA	TRBJ1-6	NA	CSGRDTAPTLPLHF	TGCAGCGGCCGGGACACAGCCCCCACCCTCCCCCTCCACTTT
TRBV7-9	TRBD2	TRBJ2-1	NA	CASSSRTSGGYNEQFF	TGTGCCAGCAGCTCCAGGACTAGCGGGGGGTACAATGAGCAGTTCTTC
TRBV18	NA	TRBJ2-7	NA	CASSPLVSYEQYF	TGTGCCAGCTCACCCCTTGTATCCTACGAGCAGTACTTC
TRBV27	NA	TRBJ2-7	NA	CASSLSGQSYEQYF	TGTGCCAGCAGTTTAAGCGGACAGAGCTACGAGCAGTACTTC
TRBV4-2	TRBD1	TRBJ2-7	NA	CASSRDRATGEQYF	TGTGCCAGCAGTCGGGACAGGGCTACGGGCGAGCAGTACTTC
TRBV7-9	NA	TRBJ1-1	NA	CASSLSGAPEAFF	TGTGCCAGCAGCTTATCGGGGGCACCCGAAGCTTTCTTT
TRBV19	NA	TRBJ1-1	NA	CASSSNRAPSVTEAFF	TGTGCCAGTAGTAGTAACCGGGCCCCCTCTGTCACTGAAGCTTTCTTT
TRBV30	NA	TRBJ1-5	NA	CAWSVNSFNQPQHF	TGTGCCTGGAGTGTAAACAGTTTCAATCAGCCCCAGCATTTT
TRBV5-1	NA	TRBJ1-1	NA	CASSWKTTGLNTEAFF	TGCGCCAGCAGCTGGAAAACCACGGGACTGAACACTGAAGCTTTCTTT
TRBV24-1	TRBD1	TRBJ1-1	NA	CATSSGGINEAFF	TGTGCCACCAGCTCAGGGGGCATTAATGAAGCTTTCTTT
TRBV28	TRBD1	TRBJ1-4	NA	CASSSGQGRVNEKLFF	TGTGCCAGCAGTTCGGGACAGGGGAGAGTTAATGAAAAACTGTTTTTT
TRBV7-2	NA	TRBJ2-1	NA	CASNPRQVTYNEQFF	TGTGCCAGCAACCCAAGACAGGTTACCTACAATGAGCAGTTCTTC
TRBV20-1	NA	TRBJ1-5	NA	CSASVGAGNQPQHF	TGCAGTGCTAGTGTCGGGGCGGGCAATCAGCCCCAGCATTTT
TRBV18	NA	TRBJ1-2	NA	CASSTQGNYGYTF	TGTGCCAGCTCAACACAGGGAAACTACGGCTACACCTTC
TRBV18	TRBD2	TRBJ2-7	NA	CASSPFTSAYEQYF	TGTGCCAGCTCACCTTTTACTAGCGCCTACGAGCAGTACTTC
TRBV5-6	TRBD1	TRBJ2-7	once	CASSEMGQAPYEQYF	TGTGCCAGCAGCGAAATGGGACAGGCTCCCTACGAGCAGTACTTC
TRBV2	NA	TRBJ2-1	NA	CASSDMGHEQFF	TGTGCCAGCAGTGACATGGGTCATGAGCAGTTCTTC
TRBV6-6	NA	TRBJ1-6	NA	CASSYPQTNSPLHF	TGTGCCAGCAGCTACCCCCAGACTAATTCACCCCTCCACTTT